Below, 9 T cell receptor beta chains from the same sample are listed, as sequenced in a study of cytomegalovirus exposure and HLA in healthy donors. PCR involved 60 Vbeta and 13 Jbeta primers. The data were produced by immunoSEQ multiplex PCR, yet TCRdb's version contains in-frame clones alone and is incomplete. The data contain around 94,000 clones, 70% to 80% of them singletons. Sequencing input: PBMCs. Receptor source: a woman aged 55-70 years in good health and CMV-seropositive.

V usage is TRBV2 and J usage is TRBJ2-1; perhaps TRBD2 as D (5 bases). V lost 8 bases and J 0 bases, leaving 5 bases between the germline ends. The CDR3 totals 12 residues. Germline loops: CDR1 SNHLY, CDR2 FYNNEI. The CDR3 is CASGSSYNEQFF. As DNA, the CDR3 is TGTGCCAGCGGGAGCTCCTACAATGAGCAGTTCTTC.

The chain carries TRBV7-9 and TRBJ2-3; TRBD2 aligns across 14 bases. The CDR3 has 16 residues. V shed 5 bases, J shed 5 bases, and the junction held 6 bases outside the gene matches. Germline V lookup: CDR1 SEHNR, CDR2 FQNEAQ (reference sequence). This CDR3 is CASSQGLAGAGDTQYF. CDR3 in DNA: TGTGCCAGCAGCCAGGGACTAGCGGGAGCTGGAGATACGCAGTATTTT.

This clone was detected only a few times. The chain carries TRBV30 and TRBJ2-2; 11 nucleotides line up with TRBD1. This CDR3 contains 17 residues. With V trimmed by 3 bases and J by 7 bases, 13 bases remained unmatched. Germline V gene data show CDR1 as GTSNPN and CDR2 as SVGIG (reference sequence). The CDR3 reads CAWRGRTGGGSLGELFF. The CDR3 nucleotides read TGTGCCTGGAGGGGACGGACAGGGGGCGGCAGCCTCGGGGAGCTGTTTTTT.

The chain has TRBV7-9 and TRBJ1-2; 7 bases map to TRBD1. CDR3 length: 15 residues. With V trimmed by 5 bases and J by 0 bases, 6 bases remained unmatched. Germline CDR1 SEHNR, CDR2 FQNEAQ (reference sequence). CDR3 amino acids: CASSPPGQPNYGYTF. CDR3 coding DNA: TGTGCCAGCAGCCCTCCGGGACAGCCTAACTATGGCTACACCTTC.

This clone has a single count. The V and J genes are TRBV5-4 and TRBJ2-5, with TRBD2 matching 12 bases. The CDR3 totals 16 residues. The V and J ends lost 9 bases and 4 bases, in that order; junction bases with no gene match: 13. Germline values: CDR1 SGHNT, CDR2 YYREEE (reference sequence). The CDR3 protein is CATGRTSGIGGETQYF. CDR3 nucleotide sequence: TGTGCCACGGGAAGGACTAGCGGGATAGGCGGAGAGACCCAGTACTTC.

The table lists this clone with a few counts. The rearrangement links TRBV4-1 to TRBJ2-2, with D perhaps TRBD1 (5 bases). This CDR3 is 16 amino acids long. Germline assignment: CDR1 MGHRA and CDR2 YSYEKL. The V end lost 5 bases, the J end lost 2 bases, and 15 bases lay between the germline ends. The CDR3 loop reads CASSDSGRINTGELFF. Here the CDR3 DNA reads TGCGCCAGCAGCGATTCAGGGCGGATTAACACCGGGGAGCTGTTTTTT.

The chain couples TRBV7-2 to TRBJ2-3; possible D gene TRBD2, 5 bases. The CDR3 loop spans 13 amino acids. V lost 9 bases and J lost 5, with 15 bases in between. Germline lookup yields CDR1 SGHTA and CDR2 FQGNSA. The CDR3: CASRLGGLDTQYF. The CDR3 coding sequence is TGTGCCAGTCGATTAGGAGGTTTAGATACGCAGTATTTT.

V is TRBV7-3 and J is TRBJ2-3; D may be TRBD1 (6 bases). Germline V gives CDR1 SGHTA, CDR2 FQGTGA. The CDR3 runs 16 residues. Trimming took off 2 bases at V and 2 bases at J, with 14 bases between the two ends. The CDR3 loop is CASSLWGRGNTDTQYF. The CDR3 DNA reads as TGTGCCAGCAGCTTATGGGGGCGAGGGAACACAGATACGCAGTATTTT.

This clone has a single count. This sequence joins TRBV18 and TRBJ1-1, with D maybe TRBD1 (5 bases). The length of the CDR3 is 15 residues. The germline V gene has CDR1 KGHSH and CDR2 LQKENI. Trimming took off 6 bases at V and 1 base at J, with 15 bases between the two ends. The CDR3 region has the DNA TGTGCCAGCTCGGCAAAGGGGCGTTCGAACACTGAAGCTTTCTTT. Its translation: CASSAKGRSNTEAFF.